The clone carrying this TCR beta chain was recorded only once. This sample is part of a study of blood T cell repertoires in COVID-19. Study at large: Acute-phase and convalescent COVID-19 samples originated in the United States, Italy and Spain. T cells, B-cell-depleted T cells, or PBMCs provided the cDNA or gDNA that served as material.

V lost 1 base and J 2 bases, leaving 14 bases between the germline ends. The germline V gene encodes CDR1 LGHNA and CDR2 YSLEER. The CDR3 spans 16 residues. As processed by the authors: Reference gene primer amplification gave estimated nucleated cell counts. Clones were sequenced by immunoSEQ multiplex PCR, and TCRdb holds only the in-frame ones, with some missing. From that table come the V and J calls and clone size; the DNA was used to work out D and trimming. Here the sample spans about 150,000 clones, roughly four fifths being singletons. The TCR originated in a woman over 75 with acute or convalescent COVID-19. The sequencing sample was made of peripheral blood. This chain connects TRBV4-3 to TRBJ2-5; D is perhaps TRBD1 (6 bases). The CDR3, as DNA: TGCGCCAGCAGCCAAGCGTCCAGGGGAGCTCAAGAGACCCAGTACTTC. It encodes CASSQASRGAQETQYF.